A single sample is the source of the 4 T cell receptor beta chains below, sequenced in a study of shared clonotypes between healthy human individuals. The table came from immunoSEQ multiplex PCR; TCRdb's copy has only in-frame clones and leaves some out. The table has around 2.5 million clones, roughly 93% seen once; the top ten hold about 0.39%. Material: naive CD4+ T cells from PBMCs. The subset is: CD45RA+ positively selected. These receptors were obtained from a man aged 18 to 29 in good health. Some clones in this sample may be carry-over from other donors' samples.

The sample holds a few counts of this clone. The sample carries other DNA sequences with the same CDR3. V usage is TRBV10-3 and J usage is TRBJ2-7; D may be TRBD1 (5 bases). CDR1 is ENHRY, CDR2 SYGVKD, per germline. The CDR3 has 12 amino acids. The V gene lost 6 bases and the J gene lost 0 bases, with 6 bases spanning the gap. The CDR3 loop is CAISRDSYEQYF. The CDR3 coding sequence is TGTGCCATCAGCAGGGACTCCTACGAGCAGTACTTC.

V gene TRBV11-2 combines with J gene TRBJ2-5; D may match TRBD1 or TRBD2 (5 bases each). The CDR3 is 15 residues long. With 0 bases removed from V and 5 bases from J, the gap between germline ends came to 13 bases. CDR1 and CDR2 from the germline V gene are SGHAT and FQNNGV. The CDR3 protein is CASSLDRLAGETQYF. The CDR3 DNA follows: TGTGCCAGCAGCTTAGATCGGCTAGCAGGGGAGACCCAGTACTTC.

This clone was observed a few times. The chain combines TRBV10-3 with TRBJ1-1, with 7 bases fitting TRBD1. Germline-derived CDR1 and CDR2 are ENHRY and SYGVKD. The CDR3 totals 13 residues. The CDR3 reads CATGGTVNTEAFF. DNA for the CDR3: TGTGCAACCGGGGGGACAGTGAACACTGAAGCTTTCTTT.

V gene TRBV6-5 combines with J gene TRBJ1-2; D not certain. This CDR3 is 14 amino acids long. Germline CDR1 MNHEY, CDR2 SVGAGI. With 4 bases removed from V and 0 bases from J, the gap between germline ends came to 9 bases. The CDR3 DNA sequence: TGTGCCAGCAGTTCCTCCTCTCCTAACTATGGCTACACCTTC. As protein: CASSSSSPNYGYTF.